A single sample is the source of the 7 T cell receptor beta chains below, sequenced in a study of monozygotic twins with inflammatory bowel disease. TCRdb re-called the 5' RACE reads and catalogs CDR3 proteins one per entry, DNA excluded. The table lists hundreds of thousands of distinct CDR3 sequences. The sequencing sample was made of blood. These receptors all come from a human donor with ulcerative colitis or Crohn's disease, or a healthy co-twin of an affected twin (not recorded which).

This chain uses TRBV20-1 with TRBJ2-7. Germline CDR1 DFQATT, CDR2 SNEGSKA (reference sequence). The CDR3 has 14 residues. CDR3 amino acids: CSASDYSGPYEQYF.

The V and J genes are TRBV29-1 and TRBJ1-3; the D call from TCRdb, TRBD1, cannot be confirmed without DNA. Germline CDR1 and CDR2: SQVTM and ANQGSEA. The CDR3 covers 14 residues. The CDR3: CSVVHRGVGNTIYF.

The chain couples TRBV10-2 to TRBJ2-7; TCRdb reports TRBD2, a call that lacks DNA to check it against. This CDR3 contains 13 residues. CDR1 WSHSY and CDR2 SAAADI come from the germline V gene. CDR3: CASTAGYSYEQYF.

This chain joins TRBV24-1 and TRBJ2-2; TCRdb's D gene call, TRBD1, goes unchecked for lack of DNA. The CDR3 sequence is 12 residues long. Germline V lookup: CDR1 KGHDR, CDR2 SFDVKD. CDR3 residues: CATCEGAGELFF.

The chain combines TRBV7-2 with TRBJ2-1. This CDR3 has 16 residues. The germline CDR1 and CDR2 sequences are SGHTA and FQGNSA. CDR3 in amino acids: CASSTLGFPSYNEQFF.

V usage is TRBV4-3 and J usage is TRBJ2-3; TCRdb picks TRBD1, but there is no DNA to check that call. Germline loops: CDR1 LGHNA, CDR2 YSLEER. The length of the CDR3 is 18 residues. CDR3 amino acids: CASSRQWATARGTDTQYF.

The chain uses TRBV6-1 and TRBJ2-7; TCRdb's D call of TRBD1 is untestable without DNA. The CDR3 runs to 15 residues. Germline loops: CDR1 MNHNS, CDR2 SASEGT. The CDR3 loop reads CASRLRRQGVYEQYF.